This TCR beta chain comes out of a study of OX40 agonist ivuxolimab in advanced cancers. General study findings and limits: The study found that CD8+ T cells averaged more expanded clones than CD4+.

TCRdb keeps only in-frame clones here, not all; method: immunoSEQ multiplex PCR. The table records some 74,000 clones, almost 85% of them present only once. Per germline, CDR1 SGHRS and CDR2 YFSETQ. Between the trimmed V and J ends, which lost 4 bases and 2 bases, there was a span of 10 bases. This CDR3 has 13 residues. As concerns this clone: Its antigen is still unknown.

Sequenced here: CD4+ or CD8+ T cells sorted from blood, sampled in a trial of the OX40 agonist ivuxolimab. V and J are TRBV5-1 and TRBJ2-7; D unresolved. The clonotype originates from an adult with an advanced solid tumor such as melanoma, head and neck, liver or kidney cancer. CDR3 DNA: TGCGCCAGCAGCCCGGAGTCGACCTACGAGCAGTACTTC. It yields the protein CASSPESTYEQYF.